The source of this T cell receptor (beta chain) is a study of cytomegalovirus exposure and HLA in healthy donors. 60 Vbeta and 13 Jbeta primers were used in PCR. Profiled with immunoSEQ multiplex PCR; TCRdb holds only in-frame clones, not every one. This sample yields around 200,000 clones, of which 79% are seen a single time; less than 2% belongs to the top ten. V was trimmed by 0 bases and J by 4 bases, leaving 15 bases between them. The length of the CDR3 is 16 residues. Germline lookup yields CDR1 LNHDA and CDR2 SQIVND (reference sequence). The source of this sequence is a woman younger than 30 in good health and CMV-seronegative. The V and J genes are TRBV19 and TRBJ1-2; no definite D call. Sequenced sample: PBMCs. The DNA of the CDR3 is TGTGCCAGTAGTATAGATCACGTGCTATACTCCTATGGCTACACCTTC. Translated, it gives CASSIDHVLYSYGYTF.